This TCR beta chain was observed in a study of shared clonotypes between healthy human individuals. TCRdb's copy holds only in-frame clones and misses some; the assay was immunoSEQ multiplex PCR. Of 2,500,000 or so clones listed, about nine tenths are singletons. V dropped 0 bases and J dropped 9 bases, with 20 bases sitting between them. Germline loops: CDR1 MGHRA, CDR2 YSYEKL. CDR3 size: 16 residues. This TCR was sampled from a young man in good health. Some clones in this sample may be carry-over from other donors' samples. The sample consisted of naive CD4+ T cells from PBMCs. The subset: CD45RA+ positively selected. The rearrangement joins TRBV4-1 to TRBJ1-1, with a tentative D call TRBD1 (5 bases). CDR3: CASSQEGLGLSSQAFF. CDR3 in DNA: TGCGCCAGCAGCCAAGAAGGATTGGGACTTTCCTCGCAAGCTTTCTTT.